This T cell receptor beta chain was obtained from a study of Graves' ophthalmopathy and Graves' hyperthyroidism. Patients with other autoimmune diseases, uncontrolled infections, pregnancy or lactation were excluded. General study results and limits: Also, most clonotypes expanded in the thyroid above 0.001 frequency appeared in blood.

As to this clonotype: Its antigen is unidentified.

Amplifying from RNA transcripts, the study obtained TCR beta CDR3 regions. In the first round, RT-PCR was carried out with HTBI primers, and a multiplex PCR formed the second round. TCRdb processed the multiplex PCR reads anew with MiXCR; each CDR3 protein has one entry. Of over 650,000 distinct CDR3 sequences in the sample, over 40% are singletons; the top ten hold more than 2.5%. This CDR3 has 15 amino acids. The germline CDR1 and CDR2 sequences are SGHNT and YYREEE (reference sequence). The V and J ends lost 4 bases and 7 bases, in that order; junction bases with no gene match: 10. This chain uses TRBV5-4 with TRBJ2-3, with 9 bases matching TRBD1. The sequence was collected from an adult man with Graves' ophthalmopathy. Sequenced: peripheral blood. CDR3 DNA sequence: TGTGCCAGCAGCCAGTTCCGGGACAGGGTCAATACGCAGTATTTT. It yields the protein CASSQFRDRVNTQYF.